This T cell receptor (beta chain) stems from a study of fetal regulatory T cell absence and autoimmunity. TCRdb's table, derived via immunoSEQ multiplex PCR, lists solely in-frame clones and lacks some. The top ten hold 0.35% to 0.45% of the sample, which has approximately 46,000 clones, around 83% seen once. This CDR3 region has 13 residues. The V gene's germline CDR1 is SGHNT and CDR2 YYREEE (reference sequence). Trimming took off 4 bases at V and 10 bases at J, with 16 bases between the two ends. The chain uses TRBV5-4 and TRBJ2-3; the D is unclear. Sequenced material: cord blood. The sequence came from a newborn boy with IPEX syndrome. CDR3 protein: CASSPLGSPPQYF. CDR3 in DNA: TGTGCCAGCAGCCCCCTGGGCTCCCCGCCGCAGTATTTT. The whole variable domain, remainder taken from reference TRBV5-4 and TRBJ2-3, is ETGVTQSPTHLIKTRGQQVTLRCSSQSGHNTVSWYQQALGQGPQFIFQYYREEENGRGNFPPRFSGLQFPNYSSELNVNALELDDSALYLCASSPLGSPPQYFGPGTRLTVL.